The 9 T cell receptor beta chains presented below share a single source sample, sequenced in a study of T-cell reconstitution after alpha-beta-depleted transplantation in children. This sample's TCRbeta library carried unique molecular identifier barcodes. MiXCR, applied by TCRdb to the PCR reads, yields one record per CDR3 protein. The data hold fewer than 550,000 distinct CDR3 sequences, with roughly 10% observed a single time. This specimen was PBMCs, mostly from graft donor cells, taken 180 days after TCRalphabeta/CD19-depleted stem cell transplant. The receptors come from a female patient aged 2-10 years who had a stem cell transplant for aplastic anemia, so the T cells may come from the graft donor.

Comments on this clonotype: At one end the junction does not follow the germline gene, possibly because of a read error. The chain has TRBV20-1 and TRBJ2-4; 9 bases fit TRBD1. The CDR3 totals 17 residues. Per germline, CDR1 DFQATT and CDR2 SNEGSKA (reference sequence). The CDR3 is CSARRGQGVLAKNSQYF. The CDR3 coding sequence is TGCAGTGCTAGGAGGGGACAGGGAGTCCTAGCCAAAAACAGTCAGTACTTC.

In this sample, this clonotype turned up many times. The chain combines TRBV12-3 or TRBV12-4 with TRBJ1-6, with no clear D. The CDR3 consists of 15 residues. Trimming cost V 1 base and J 5 bases, with 9 bases left between them. In nucleotides, the CDR3 is TGTGCCAGCAGTTTAGGGGAAGCAGATAATTCACCCCTCCACTTT. This translates into CASSLGEADNSPLHF.

The V call is TRBV7-8, the J call TRBJ1-1, with D tentatively TRBD1 (5 bases). Deletions cut 5 bases from V and 4 bases from J, with 20 bases between. Germline CDR1 SGHVS, CDR2 FQNEAQ. The CDR3 sequence is 16 residues long. In nucleotides, the CDR3 is TGTGCCAGCAGCAAAGACCAGGGATTGGGGACCACTGAAGCTTTCTTT. Its protein product is CASSKDQGLGTTEAFF.

This clonotype has just a few counts. This chain uses TRBV12-3 or TRBV12-4 with TRBJ2-7; D call uncertain. V was trimmed by 1 base and J by 0 bases, leaving 13 bases between them. This CDR3 spans 16 amino acids. The CDR3 region is CASSLDPHSHSYEQYF. Here the CDR3 DNA reads TGTGCCAGCAGTTTAGACCCCCACAGCCACTCCTACGAGCAGTACTTC.

This clonotype was seen more than once but under ten times. J is TRBJ2-3 and V is TRBV29-1, with D perhaps TRBD2 (5 bases). Germline V CDR1 and CDR2: SQVTM, ANQGSEA. The CDR3 spans 15 residues. Between the trimmed V and J ends, which lost 4 bases and 2 bases, there was a span of 16 bases. The DNA of the CDR3 is TGCAGCGTTGGTCTCGGGGTCTACTTCACAGATACGCAGTATTTT. Translating gives CSVGLGVYFTDTQYF.

The J gene is TRBJ2-7, the V gene TRBV5-1, with TRBD1 identical over 8 bases. The V and J ends lost 4 bases and 3 bases, in that order; junction bases with no gene match: 9. CDR1 is SGHRS, CDR2 YFSETQ, per germline. This CDR3 contains 15 residues. CDR3 protein: CASSPTVGQGYEQYV. The CDR3 DNA reads TGCGCCAGCAGCCCCACTGTCGGACAGGGCTACGAGCAGTACGTC.

This chain joins TRBV7-9 and TRBJ2-7, with TRBD1 as a possible D gene (6 bases). Germline loops: CDR1 SEHNR, CDR2 FQNEAQ (reference sequence). Trimming removed 5 bases at V and 2 bases at J, with 13 bases between. The CDR3 contains 14 residues. This chain's CDR3 is CASSPPDRTYEQYV. Here the CDR3 DNA reads TGTGCCAGCAGCCCGCCGGACAGAACCTACGAGCAGTACGTC.

A few counts support this clonotype. Here the CDR3 reads CASSLEASDHNEQFF. For the CDR3, the DNA is TGCGCCAGCAGCTTGGAGGCTAGCGACCACAATGAGCAGTTCTTC. The rearrangement uses TRBV5-1 and TRBJ2-1; tentatively, D is TRBD2 (6 bases). V lost 0 bases to trimming and J lost 5 bases, with 12 bases between them. Germline V CDR1 and CDR2: SGHRS, YFSETQ. The CDR3 sequence is 15 residues long.

Only a few counts were recorded for this clonotype. The chain carries TRBV6-4 and TRBJ2-5; 8 nucleotides match TRBD2. The V gene end was trimmed by 5 bases and the J gene end by 4 bases; junction bases not matched to a gene: 9. The V gene's germline CDR1 is MRHNA and CDR2 SNTAGT. The CDR3 is 15 amino acids. The CDR3 DNA reads TGTGCCAGCAGTCTCCCCGGGACTAGGGGAGAGACCCAGTACTTC. Its protein product is CASSLPGTRGETQYF.